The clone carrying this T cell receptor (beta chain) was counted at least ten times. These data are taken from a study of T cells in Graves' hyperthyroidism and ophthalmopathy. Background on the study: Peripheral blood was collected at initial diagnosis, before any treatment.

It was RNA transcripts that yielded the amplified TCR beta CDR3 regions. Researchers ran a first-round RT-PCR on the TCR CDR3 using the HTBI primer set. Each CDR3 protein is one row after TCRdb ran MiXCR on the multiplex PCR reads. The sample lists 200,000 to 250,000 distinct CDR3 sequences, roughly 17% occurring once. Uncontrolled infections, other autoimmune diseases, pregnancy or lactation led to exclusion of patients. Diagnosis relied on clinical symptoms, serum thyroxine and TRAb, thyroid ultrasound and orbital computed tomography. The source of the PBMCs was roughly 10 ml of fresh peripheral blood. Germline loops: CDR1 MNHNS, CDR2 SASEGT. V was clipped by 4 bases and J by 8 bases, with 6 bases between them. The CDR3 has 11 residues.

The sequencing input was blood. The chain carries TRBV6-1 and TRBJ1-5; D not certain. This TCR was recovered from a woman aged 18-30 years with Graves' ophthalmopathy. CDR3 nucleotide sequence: TGTGCCAGCAGTGCCCAAGAGCCCCAGCATTTT. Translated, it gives CASSAQEPQHF.